Listed below are T cell receptor beta chains from one sample, sequenced in a study of cytomegalovirus exposure and HLA in healthy donors. Profiling relied on immunoSEQ multiplex PCR, and the TCRdb table lists in-frame clones only, not all of them. The sample lists over 110,000 clones; 82% were seen once. Sequenced sample: PBMCs. All receptors come from a male donor in good health and CMV-seronegative. Both conserved end residues are part of each CDR3. D genes are given only for firm matches. The listing skips clone size in some rows; elsewhere it reads once, few, many or a size class.

d_call,j_call,v_call,clone_size,cdr3_length,cdr3_aa,cdr3_nt
-,TRBJ1-4,TRBV27,-,13,CASSLRNREKLFF,TGTGCCAGCAGTTTACGGAACAGGGAAAAACTGTTTTTT
TRBD1,TRBJ1-2,TRBV30,-,11,CAWSPQGAYTF,TGTGCCTGGAGTCCCCAGGGGGCCTACACCTTC
-,TRBJ2-7,TRBV7-9,-,12,CASSLSSYEQYF,TGTGCCAGCAGCCTTAGTTCCTACGAGCAGTACTTC
-,TRBJ2-2,TRBV28,-,16,CASSPRELRYTGELFF,TGTGCCAGCAGTCCCCGGGAGTTACGGTACACCGGGGAGCTGTTTTTT
-,TRBJ2-1,TRBV30,-,12,CAWTPGGSEQFF,TGTGCCTGGACCCCGGGTGGGAGTGAGCAGTTCTTC
-,TRBJ2-5,TRBV2,-,10,CASTQETQYF,TGTGCCAGCACTCAAGAGACCCAGTACTTC
-,TRBJ1-4,TRBV28,-,16,CASSLSWRISHEKLFF,TGTGCCAGCAGTTTATCATGGAGGATAAGCCATGAAAAACTGTTTTTT
TRBD2,TRBJ2-1,TRBV11-2,-,15,CASSLGPGGYNEQFF,TGTGCCAGCAGCTTAGGGCCGGGGGGTTACAATGAGCAGTTCTTC
TRBD2,TRBJ2-5,TRBV6-6,-,14,CASSDSGSEETQYF,TGTGCCAGCAGTGATAGCGGGAGTGAAGAGACCCAGTACTTC
-,TRBJ1-1,TRBV6-5,once,12,CASSTGNTEAFF,TGTGCCAGCAGTACGGGGAACACTGAAGCTTTCTTT
-,TRBJ1-1,TRBV6-5,-,13,CASWGHMNTEAFF,TGTGCCAGCTGGGGACATATGAACACTGAAGCTTTCTTT
TRBD1,TRBJ1-4,TRBV15,-,15,CATSSTGTGFEKLFF,TGTGCCACCAGCAGTACCGGGACAGGGTTTGAAAAACTGTTTTTT
TRBD1,TRBJ2-7,TRBV11-2,-,14,CASTNRDSLHEQYF,TGTGCCAGCACCAACCGGGACAGTCTACACGAGCAGTACTTC
-,TRBJ2-5,TRBV4-1,-,13,CASSQAGVETQYF,TGCGCCAGCAGCCAAGCCGGGGTGGAGACCCAGTACTTC
TRBD2,TRBJ2-1,TRBV6-4,-,14,CASIASGRDNEQFF,TGTGCCAGCATCGCAAGCGGGAGGGACAATGAGCAGTTCTTC
TRBD2,TRBJ2-1,TRBV4-1,-,15,CASSWGLVSSGEQFF,TGCGCCAGCAGCTGGGGACTAGTTTCCTCCGGTGAGCAGTTCTTC
-,TRBJ1-6,TRBV23-1,-,12,CASSQHSSPLHF,TGCGCCAGCAGTCAGCACAGTTCACCCCTCCACTTT
-,TRBJ2-5,TRBV30,-,11,CAWSRGGEQYF,TGTGCCTGGAGTCGGGGCGGGGAGCAGTACTTC
-,TRBJ1-4,TRBV18,-,14,CASSPAGVTEKLFF,TGTGCCAGCTCACCAGCAGGGGTTACTGAAAAACTGTTTTTT
-,TRBJ1-2,TRBV7-9,-,16,CASSFGSRGSHYGYTF,TGTGCCAGCAGCTTTGGATCGCGGGGCAGCCACTATGGCTACACCTTC
TRBD2,TRBJ2-1,TRBV19,-,16,CASTPSTGGIYNEQFF,TGTGCCAGTACTCCGTCCACGGGAGGGATCTACAATGAGCAGTTCTTC
TRBD1,TRBJ2-1,TRBV27,-,18,CASSLGTGPSISYNEQFF,TGTGCCAGCAGTTTAGGGACAGGGCCATCAATATCTTACAATGAGCAGTTCTTC
TRBD2,TRBJ2-2,TRBV9,-,17,CASSVPLAGGDTGELFF,TGTGCCAGCAGCGTACCCCTAGCGGGAGGGGACACCGGGGAGCTGTTTTTT
-,TRBJ1-3,TRBV6-5,-,14,CASSRGVSGNTIYF,TGTGCCAGCAGTCGGGGGGTCTCTGGAAACACCATATATTTT
TRBD1,TRBJ2-1,TRBV9,-,15,CASSPGQGAGNEQFF,TGTGCCAGCAGCCCCGGACAGGGGGCTGGCAATGAGCAGTTCTTC
-,TRBJ1-5,TRBV11-2,-,13,CASRGHGYQPQHF,TGTGCCAGCAGGGGACATGGGTATCAGCCCCAGCATTTT
-,TRBJ2-7,TRBV2,-,15,CASSEDGGPPYEQYF,TGTGCCAGCAGTGAGGACGGGGGACCGCCCTACGAGCAGTACTTC
-,TRBJ2-7,TRBV15,-,16,CATSRGTGVWSYEQHF,TGTGCCACCAGCAGAGGGACCGGGGTTTGGTCCTACGAGCAGCACTTC
-,TRBJ1-2,TRBV6-1,-,13,CASSDGHSYGYTF,TGTGCCAGCAGTGACGGACACAGCTATGGCTACACCTTC
-,TRBJ2-1,TRBV27,-,16,CASSSPTSSSYNEQFF,TGTGCCAGCAGTTCCCCGACTTCCAGCTCCTACAATGAGCAGTTCTTC
TRBD1,TRBJ1-1,TRBV7-2,-,13,CASSPGQGTEAFF,TGTGCCAGCAGCCCAGGACAGGGGACTGAAGCTTTCTTT
-,TRBJ2-2,TRBV9,-,21,CASSVAPRRDGRERNTGELFF,TGTGCCAGCAGCGTAGCCCCTAGGAGGGACGGGCGGGAAAGGAACACCGGGGAGCTGTTTTTT
TRBD2,TRBJ2-2,TRBV5-6,-,16,CASSGGRERYTGELFF,TGTGCCAGCAGCGGAGGGCGGGAGCGATACACCGGGGAGCTGTTTTTT
-,TRBJ2-1,TRBV9,few,15,CASSPTGRSDNEQFF,TGTGCCAGCAGCCCCACCGGGAGATCGGACAATGAGCAGTTCTTC
-,TRBJ2-1,TRBV7-2,-,14,CASRVAGANNEQFF,TGTGCCAGCAGGGTCGCGGGCGCCAACAATGAGCAGTTCTTC